A single TCR beta chain is shown here with its context. Its cognate antigen is unknown. This sample is part of a study of T cells in pancreatic ductal adenocarcinoma. Study-wide results and limits: The resected cohort was biased toward the minority with early-stage disease. Comparisons of tumor and blood clonality may show falsely lower tumor diversity. Blood had more productive templates and roughly 8-fold more unique clonotypes than tumor. No significant tumor-blood clonality difference; means were about 0.11 and 0.072.

The germline gives CDR1 MNHEY, CDR2 SMNVEV (reference sequence). Trimming removed 4 bases from V and 2 bases from J, with 6 bases in between. This CDR3 comprises 13 residues. The repertoire was sequenced with immunoSEQ multiplex PCR; TCRdb's copy has only in-frame clones and lacks some. The table shows tens of thousands of clones, with more than 80% occurring only once. Selected pancreatic ductal adenocarcinoma patients had undergone surgery without neoadjuvant therapy. The chain recombines TRBV27 with TRBJ2-1, with D unclear. The sample taken for sequencing was PBMCs. The TCR was taken from a human donor with pancreatic ductal adenocarcinoma. CDR3 residues: CASSWKPYNEQFF. The CDR3 DNA reads as TGTGCCAGCAGTTGGAAGCCCTACAATGAGCAGTTCTTC.